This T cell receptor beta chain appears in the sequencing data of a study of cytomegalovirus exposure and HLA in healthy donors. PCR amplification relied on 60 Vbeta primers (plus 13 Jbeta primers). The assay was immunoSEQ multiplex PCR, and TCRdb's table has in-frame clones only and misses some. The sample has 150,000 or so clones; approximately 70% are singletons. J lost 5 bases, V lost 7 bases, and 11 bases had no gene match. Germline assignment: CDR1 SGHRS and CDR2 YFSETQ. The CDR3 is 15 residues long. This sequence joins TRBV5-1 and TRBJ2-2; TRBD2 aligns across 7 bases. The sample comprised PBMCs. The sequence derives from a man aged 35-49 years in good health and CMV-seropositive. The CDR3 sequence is CASAAGVGWTGELFF. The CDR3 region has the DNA TGCGCCAGCGCCGCGGGGGTAGGATGGACCGGGGAGCTGTTTTTT.